The 22 T cell receptor beta chains presented below share a single source sample, sequenced in a study of T cell changes during pregnancy in multiple sclerosis. Sequencing used immunoSEQ multiplex PCR; TCRdb keeps in-frame clones, though not all of them. The repertoire holds approximately 82,000 clones, with under 95% as singletons. The specimen comprised CD4+ T cells from peripheral blood mononuclear cells, sampled in the second trimester of pregnancy. Every receptor here comes from a female donor with multiple sclerosis, enrolled in a pregnancy study.

The chain couples TRBV5-4 to TRBJ1-1, with 8 bases matching TRBD1. This CDR3 is 14 amino acids long. J gave up 1 base and V 4 bases, and 3 bases lay outside the gene matches. CDR1 and CDR2 (germline): SGHNT, YYREEE (reference sequence). The CDR3 region has the DNA TGTGCCAGCAGCGCGGACAGGGCGAACACTGAAGCTTTCTTT. Amino acid sequence: CASSADRANTEAFF.

The genes are TRBV6-1 and TRBJ1-3; 9 bases line up with TRBD1. CDR1 is MNHNS and CDR2 is SASEGT in the germline V gene. V lost 5 bases and J lost 4; bases outside the gene matches: 6. The CDR3 extends over 15 amino acids. In nucleotides, the CDR3 is TGTGCCAGCAGTACACAGGGGGCATCCGGAAACACCATATATTTT. This translates into CASSTQGASGNTIYF.

There are a few counts of this clone. The V gene is TRBV11-2, the J gene TRBJ2-2, with 12 bases matching TRBD2. V lost 5 bases, J lost 2 bases, and 6 bases stayed unmatched. Germline V gene sequence: CDR1 SGHAT, CDR2 FQNNGV. This CDR3 has 17 amino acids. CDR3 bases: TGTGCCAGCAGCAAGAGACTAGCGGGGGCCAACACCGGGGAGCTGTTTTTT. As protein: CASSKRLAGANTGELFF.

The chain employs TRBV19 and TRBJ2-3; 10 nucleotides line up with TRBD2. The CDR3 covers 15 residues. V was clipped by 5 bases and J by 6 bases; unmatched bases: 8. Germline V gene data show CDR1 as LNHDA and CDR2 as SQIVND (reference sequence). CDR3 region: CASSRSGGEGDTQYF. In DNA, the CDR3 is TGTGCCAGTAGTCGGAGCGGGGGGGAGGGGGATACGCAGTATTTT.

The CDR3 sequence: CASSPTTGGNQPQHF. The DNA for the CDR3 is TGTGCCAGCTCACCAACGACAGGAGGTAATCAGCCCCAGCATTTT. The genes are TRBV18 and TRBJ1-5, with a weak D call TRBD1 (6 bases). Per germline, CDR1 KGHSH and CDR2 LQKENI. Trimming removed 2 bases at V and 4 bases at J, with 12 bases between. The CDR3 consists of 15 residues.

This chain joins TRBV15 and TRBJ1-4, with TRBD1 matching 9 bases. This CDR3 comprises 17 residues. Germline V gives CDR1 LNHNV, CDR2 YYDKDF (reference sequence). The trim removed 0 bases at V and 8 bases at J, leaving 10 bases unmatched. As DNA, the CDR3 is TGTGCCACCAGCAGAGAGCCCTTCGGGACAGGGCGGGAAAAACTGTTTTTT. Translated, it gives CATSREPFGTGREKLFF.

The V and J genes are TRBV6-1 and TRBJ2-7, with TRBD1 as a possible D gene (6 bases). Trimming removed 3 bases at V and 3 bases at J, with 15 bases between. Per germline, CDR1 MNHNS and CDR2 SASEGT. The length of the CDR3 is 15 residues. The CDR3 is CASSDFYRDVYEQYF. CDR3 nucleotide sequence: TGTGCCAGCAGTGATTTTTACAGGGATGTCTACGAGCAGTACTTC.

V usage is TRBV15 and J usage is TRBJ1-1; TRBD1 might be the D (6 bases). Germline V lookup: CDR1 LNHNV, CDR2 YYDKDF (reference sequence). This CDR3 contains 16 residues. Trimming took 0 bases from V and 1 from J, leaving 12 bases between them. CDR3 protein: CATSRDSRTANTEAFF. DNA of the CDR3: TGTGCCACCAGCAGAGATTCCAGGACAGCGAACACTGAAGCTTTCTTT.

This rearrangement joins TRBV2 to TRBJ2-7; D is undetermined. This CDR3 is 14 amino acids long. Looked up from germline, CDR1 is SNHLY and CDR2 is FYNNEI. V lost 6 bases to trimming and J lost 1 base, with 13 bases between them. The CDR3 coding sequence is TGTGCCAGCAGGGGTAAACAGTTTTCCTACGAGCAGTACTTC. This sequence encodes CASRGKQFSYEQYF.

This clone was picked up one time. V is TRBV18 and J is TRBJ2-6, with TRBD2 as a possible D gene (7 bases). The CDR3 has 16 amino acids. Trimming cost V 3 bases and J 4 bases, with 13 bases left between them. Germline V gene sequence: CDR1 KGHSH, CDR2 LQKENI. The CDR3 loop is CASSPVGGPGANVLTF. CDR3 nucleotides: TGTGCCAGCTCACCGGTCGGGGGGCCGGGGGCCAACGTCCTGACTTTC.

This clone has only one observation. V and J are TRBV4-1 and TRBJ1-2, with 9 positions matching TRBD1. The CDR3 is 15 amino acids. V dropped 8 bases and J dropped 4; count of bases not matched to a gene: 11. Germline loops: CDR1 MGHRA, CDR2 YSYEKL. In nucleotides, the CDR3 is TGCGCCAGCCGTTTCCCGGGACAGGGTACCTATGGCTACACCTTC. This translates into CASRFPGQGTYGYTF.

This clone is medium-sized within its sample. The rearrangement joins TRBV10-1 to TRBJ2-2, with D tentatively TRBD2 (6 bases). CDR3 length: 16 residues. V shed 3 bases and J shed 3 bases, with 14 bases lying between them. Germline values: CDR1 WNHNN, CDR2 SYGVQD (reference sequence). The chain's CDR3 is CASSDWAGRDTGELFF. The CDR3 bases are TGCGCCAGCAGTGATTGGGCGGGACGGGACACCGGGGAGCTGTTTTTT.

Written as DNA, the CDR3 is TGTGCCAGCACCTCACTAGCGGGGGGGGACTACGAGCAGTACTTC. It codes for CASTSLAGGDYEQYF. V usage is TRBV11-3 and J usage is TRBJ2-7, with 13 positions matching TRBD2. CDR1 SGHNT and CDR2 YENEEA come from the germline V gene. V gave up 7 bases and J gave up 3 bases; unmatched junction bases: 6. The CDR3 is made up of 15 amino acids.

The chain employs TRBV11-1 and TRBJ2-2, with TRBD1 identical over 7 bases. This CDR3 region has 15 residues. V lost 5 bases to trimming and J lost 2 bases; unmatched junction nucleotides: 5. Germline CDR1 SGHAT, CDR2 FQDESV (reference sequence). The CDR3 DNA is TGTGCCAGCAGCCTCCGGGACAGCAACACCGGGGAGCTGTTTTTT. Translation gives CASSLRDSNTGELFF.

The chain couples TRBV19 to TRBJ2-2; possibly TRBD1 for D (5 bases). CDR1 and CDR2 from the germline V gene are LNHDA and SQIVND (reference sequence). This CDR3 is built from 13 residues. V lost 9 bases and J lost 5, with 13 bases in between. CDR3 coding DNA: TGTGCCAGCACCCCCCAGGGTACCGGGGAGCTGTTTTTT. It yields the protein CASTPQGTGELFF.

This chain joins TRBV5-1 and TRBJ2-7, with TRBD1 matching 8 bases. The trim removed 7 bases at V and 2 bases at J, leaving 5 bases unmatched. There are 13 residues in the CDR3. Germline V gives CDR1 SGHRS, CDR2 YFSETQ. The CDR3 is CASVRQGTYEQYF. Here the CDR3 DNA reads TGCGCCAGCGTGCGACAGGGGACCTACGAGCAGTACTTC.

This sequence joins TRBV6-5 and TRBJ2-7; the D gene is possibly TRBD1 (5 bases). The CDR3 has 12 residues. In germline, CDR1 is MNHEY, CDR2 SVGAGI. V was cut by 10 bases and J by 3 bases, with 13 bases left in between. CDR3 bases: TGTGCCACAGGGCACGACGGCTACGAGCAGTACTTC. It translates to CATGHDGYEQYF.

The chain uses TRBV28 and TRBJ2-2; 9 bases map to TRBD1. Trimming at V came to 6 bases and at J to 5 bases, leaving 7 bases not matched to a gene. The length of the CDR3 is 15 residues. CDR1 and CDR2 from the germline V gene are MDHEN and SYDVKM. The CDR3 bases are TGTGCCAGCAGCACCGGGACAGGGAGAACCGGGGAGCTGTTTTTT. Translation: CASSTGTGRTGELFF.

This clone has a single count. The chain recombines TRBV19 with TRBJ2-7; TRBD1 is a possible D gene (6 bases). The CDR3 sequence is 12 residues long. Deletions cut 10 bases from V and 2 bases from J, with 12 bases between. Looked up from germline, CDR1 is LNHDA and CDR2 is SQIVND (reference sequence). The CDR3 bases are TGTGCCACCCAGGGGAATACCTACGAGCAGTACTTC. It codes for CATQGNTYEQYF. The full variable domain, completed using reference TRBV19 and TRBJ2-7, is DGGITQSPKYLFRKEGQNVTLSCEQNLNHDAMYWYRQDPGQGLRLIYYSQIVNDFQKGDIAEGYSVSREKKESFPLTVTSAQKNPTAFYLCATQGNTYEQYFGPGTRLTVT.

The chain carries TRBV5-5 and TRBJ1-2; 11 bases align to TRBD1. The trim removed 1 base at V and 3 bases at J, leaving 2 bases unmatched. CDR3 length: 15 residues. In germline, CDR1 is SGHKS, CDR2 YYEKEE (reference sequence). The CDR3 loop reads CASSLSGQGDYGYTF. The CDR3, as DNA: TGTGCCAGCAGCTTGTCGGGACAGGGGGACTATGGCTACACCTTC.

The gene calls are TRBV6-5 and TRBJ1-2, with D possibly being TRBD1 (6 bases). With 0 bases removed from V and 7 bases from J, the gap between germline ends came to 15 bases. The length of the CDR3 is 15 residues. CDR1 and CDR2 (germline): MNHEY, SVGAGI. The CDR3 nucleotides read TGTGCCAGCAGTTACTCGACTCGGGGGGCCGGTGGCTACACCTTC. As protein: CASSYSTRGAGGYTF.

This chain joins TRBV11-2 and TRBJ2-5; 9 positions agree with TRBD2. V lost 6 bases and J lost 5; bases outside the gene matches: 13. The CDR3 length is 16 residues. Per the germline V gene, CDR1 is SGHAT and CDR2 is FQNNGV. The DNA for the CDR3 is TGTGCCAGCAGTTACGGGATAGCGGGAGAGGGGGAGACCCAGTACTTC. This codes for CASSYGIAGEGETQYF.